The 4 T cell receptor beta chains presented below share a single source sample, sequenced in a study of blood T cells in healthy people across ages (dated by TCRdb to 2014 to 2015). Libraries came from 5' RACE. Data came from an Illumina HiSeq 2500. A second PCR of about 7 to 12 cycles was run with a J-beta primer mix and a sample-barcoded 5' primer. Clones were called with MiXCR by TCRdb after fastp trimmed the public reads at Q25, and only in-frame beta chains were retained. Rows with a matching CDR3 protein are joined into one entry that keeps the most common DNA and genes. For this sample there are hundreds of thousands of distinct CDR3 sequences; more than 40% appear just once. The ten largest clones represent roughly a third of the sample. The specimen sequenced was blood. Every receptor here comes from a woman aged 55-69 years in good health.

This chain uses TRBV27 with TRBJ1-2; D unclear. The germline CDR1 and CDR2 sequences are MNHEY and SMNVEV (reference sequence). The CDR3 is 15 amino acids. Between the trimmed V and J ends, which lost 4 bases and 2 bases, there was a span of 14 bases. Here the CDR3 DNA reads TGTGCCAGCAGTTATAAAGGGAGACAAAACTATGGCTACACCTTC. It codes for CASSYKGRQNYGYTF.

The sample holds a few counts of this clonotype. The chain uses TRBV29-1 and TRBJ2-1; D might be TRBD2 (5 bases). Germline lookup yields CDR1 SQVTM and CDR2 ANQGSEA. V lost 5 bases and J lost 5, with 16 bases in between. The length of the CDR3 is 14 residues. The CDR3 coding sequence is TGCAGCGTTCTCCGGGGAAACCAACACAATGAGCAGTTCTTC. Residues: CSVLRGNQHNEQFF.

The rearrangement links TRBV20-1 to TRBJ2-7; D is ambiguous. CDR1 DFQATT and CDR2 SNEGSKA come from the germline V gene (reference sequence). The CDR3 consists of 12 residues. V was clipped by 3 bases and J by 3 bases, with 9 bases between them. The CDR3 loop reads CSASASDYEQYF. The CDR3 coding sequence is TGCAGTGCTAGTGCTTCTGACTACGAGCAGTACTTC.

V usage is TRBV28 and J usage is TRBJ1-2, with D hard to call. There are 12 residues in the CDR3. Germline V lookup: CDR1 MDHEN, CDR2 SYDVKM. The V and J ends lost 6 bases and 5 bases respectively, with 10 bases between them. The CDR3 sequence: CASRLPRYGYTF. CDR3 DNA sequence: TGTGCCAGCAGGTTACCCCGTTATGGCTACACCTTC.